Listed below are T cell receptor beta chains from one sample, sequenced in a study of T-cell memory formation after mild COVID-19. MiXCR was run by TCRdb on the 5' RACE reads, yielding one entry per CDR3 protein. The table shows hundreds of thousands of distinct CDR3 sequences, with roughly 17% occurring only once. The sequencing sample was made of PBMCs or a T cell subset sorted from them (not recorded which). These receptors all come from an adult woman who had mild COVID-19 (a few samples of this study predate the infection). Cell type and time point are not known. Each CDR3 is given with its conserved first and last residue. The order of the fields is D gene, V gene, J gene, clone size, CDR3 DNA, CDR3 protein. The D gene is left open where the match is weak. Clone size is shown for a subset of rows, as once, few, many or a class of expanded clone.

NA	TRBV7-9	TRBJ2-1	NA	TGTGCCAGCAGCCAACCCCACAATGAGCAGTTCTTC	CASSQPHNEQFF
NA	TRBV27	TRBJ2-7	NA	TGTGCCAGCAGTTTAGACCGCAGGGTTCACTACGAGCAGTACTTC	CASSLDRRVHYEQYF
TRBD1	TRBV24-1	TRBJ2-3	once	TGTGCCACCAGTGATCCGACAGGGAGAGGGGGCACAGATACGCAGTATTTT	CATSDPTGRGGTDTQYF
NA	TRBV11-2	TRBJ2-5	NA	TGTGCCAGCAGCGTCGGAGTGGGGGTTGGGGAGACCCAGTACTTC	CASSVGVGVGETQYF
NA	TRBV5-1	TRBJ2-3	NA	TGCGCCAGCAGCTTGGGCGGCGGATCCCCAGATACGCAGTATTTT	CASSLGGGSPDTQYF
NA	TRBV6-1	TRBJ2-1	NA	TGTGCCAGCAGTCCTGACAGGACCTCCTACAATGAGCAGTTCTTC	CASSPDRTSYNEQFF
NA	TRBV7-3	TRBJ2-3	few	TGTGCCAGCAGCTTACGGAAAACAGATACGCAGTATTTT	CASSLRKTDTQYF
NA	TRBV4-1	TRBJ1-4	once	TGCGCCAGCAGCCAAATATACGAAAAACTGTTTTTT	CASSQIYEKLFF
TRBD2	TRBV20-1	TRBJ2-3	once	TGCAGTGCCACCGGGACTAGCGCCAGCACAGATACGCAGTATTTT	CSATGTSASTDTQYF
NA	TRBV29-1	TRBJ2-7	few	TGCAGCGTTGATATTCCAGGGGCGACCTACGAGCAGTACTTC	CSVDIPGATYEQYF
NA	TRBV25-1	TRBJ1-1	NA	TGTGCCAGCAGTCCACGGTCAGGGGTCACTGAAGCTTTCTTT	CASSPRSGVTEAFF
NA	TRBV12-3/TRBV12-4	TRBJ2-4	NA	TGTGCCAGCACCCCTCAGGTGGGCGTACCCGGCATTCAGTACTTC	CASTPQVGVPGIQYF
NA	TRBV11-3	TRBJ2-2	few	TGTGCCAGCAGCTTAGGGGGGGATGCCGGGGAGCTGTTTTTT	CASSLGGDAGELFF
NA	TRBV4-2	TRBJ2-5	NA	TGTGCCAGCAGCCAAGTGGAGCGCGAGGAAGAGACCCAGTACTTC	CASSQVEREEETQYF
NA	TRBV12-3/TRBV12-4	TRBJ2-2	few	TGTGCCAGCAGGGGGCAGTACACCGGGGAGCTGTTTTTT	CASRGQYTGELFF
NA	TRBV12-3/TRBV12-4	TRBJ2-7	few	TGTGCCAGCCGCCTCGCGGGGGCAGGCGAGCAGTACTTC	CASRLAGAGEQYF
TRBD1	TRBV20-1	TRBJ2-7	NA	TGCAGCCATTTAGGCCCGACAGGGGAATCCTACGAGCAGTACTTC	CSHLGPTGESYEQYF
TRBD2	TRBV7-2	TRBJ2-1	few	TGTGCCAGCAGCCATGGATTAGGACTAGCGGGAGCGGGCTCCTACAATGAGCAGTTCTTC	CASSHGLGLAGAGSYNEQFF
TRBD2	TRBV6-2/TRBV6-3	TRBJ2-6	few	TGTGCCAGCACCGCACGGGGGGGGTCTGGGGCCAACGTCCTGACTTTC	CASTARGGSGANVLTF
TRBD2	TRBV5-1	TRBJ2-4	few	TGCGCCAGCAGCCGACTCGCGGGGGGTAATCTAGCCAAAAACATTCAGTACTTC	CASSRLAGGNLAKNIQYF
TRBD2	TRBV12-3/TRBV12-4	TRBJ2-3	few	TGTGCCAGCAGCCGGGCTAGCGGGGGGACTCTCACAGATACGCAGTATTTT	CASSRASGGTLTDTQYF
NA	TRBV4-2	TRBJ2-3	few	TGTGCCAGCGCTCTCAAAACTCCTAGCACAGATACGCAGTATTTT	CASALKTPSTDTQYF
TRBD2	TRBV7-9	TRBJ2-1	NA	TGTGCCAGCAGCGACGCAGTAGCGGGCCCCTACAATGAGCAGTTCTTC	CASSDAVAGPYNEQFF
NA	TRBV20-1	TRBJ1-2	NA	TGCAGTGCTACAAGGACAGCTACTAACTATGGCTACACCTTC	CSATRTATNYGYTF
NA	TRBV5-4	TRBJ2-6	few	TGTGCCAGCAGCTCTCGATCCGGGACGTCTGGGGCCAACGTCCTGACTTTC	CASSSRSGTSGANVLTF
TRBD1	TRBV7-2	TRBJ1-2	many	TGTGCCAGCACCACCGGGACAGGGGTCTATGGCTACACCTTC	CASTTGTGVYGYTF